The source of this TCR beta chain is a study of memory CD4+ T cells and cytomegalovirus serostatus. The overall study: Donors were healthy Belgian adults, several CMV seropositive and 20 to 30 seronegative.

In its sample, this clone ranks as large (0.1 to 1%). The antigen remains unidentified. Some clones are missing from TCRdb's copy, which holds only in-frame ones; the method was immunoSEQ multiplex PCR. Of about 27,000 clones in the sample, about 81% were seen once. Whole-study results and caveats: The CMV-associated TCR signature appears largely within the CD4+ memory repertoire. About 40% of the roughly 160 known CMV-associated TCRbeta sequences appeared in CD4+ memory. A US-trained random forest predicted CMV serostatus with median AUC around 0.9.

The ends were cut back, 1 base at V and 8 bases at J, with 14 bases in the middle. This CDR3 contains 15 residues. Germline V gene lookup returns CDR1 MGHRA and CDR2 YSYEKL. The sort gate was single viable CD3+CD4+CD8-CD45RO+ cells for memory CD4+ T cells. The chain is built from TRBV4-1 and TRBJ1-4, with D possibly matching TRBD1 (5 bases). Sequences were obtained from memory CD4+ T cells from blood. The TCR comes from an adult in good health and CMV-seronegative. As DNA, the CDR3 is TGCGCCAGCAGCCAAGCGCAGGGTTCTGGGGAAAAACTGTTTTTT. It yields the protein CASSQAQGSGEKLFF.